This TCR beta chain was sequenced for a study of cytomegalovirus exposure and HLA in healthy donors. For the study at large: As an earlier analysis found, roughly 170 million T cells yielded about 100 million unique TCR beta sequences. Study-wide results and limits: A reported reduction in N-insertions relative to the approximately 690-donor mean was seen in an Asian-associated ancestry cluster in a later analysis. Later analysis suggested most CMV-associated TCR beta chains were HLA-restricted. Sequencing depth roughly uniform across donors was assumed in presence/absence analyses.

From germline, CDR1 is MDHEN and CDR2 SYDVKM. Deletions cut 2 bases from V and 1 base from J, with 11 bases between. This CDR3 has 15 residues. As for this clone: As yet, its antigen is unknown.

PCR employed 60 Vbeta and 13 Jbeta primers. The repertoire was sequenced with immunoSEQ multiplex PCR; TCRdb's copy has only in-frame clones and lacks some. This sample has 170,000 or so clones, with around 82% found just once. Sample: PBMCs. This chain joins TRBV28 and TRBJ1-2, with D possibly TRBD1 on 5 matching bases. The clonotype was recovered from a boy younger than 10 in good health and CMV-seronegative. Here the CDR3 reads CASSLRGKRNYGYTF. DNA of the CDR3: TGTGCCAGCAGTTTACGGGGGAAACGTAACTATGGCTACACCTTC.